This TCR beta chain originates from a study of T cells expressing NK-cell markers. Across the study: Underlying the TCR beta repertoires were sorted CD3+CD56+NKG2C+, CD3+CD56+NKG2C- and CD3+CD56-NKG2C+ T cells. Seven of the eight sequenced donors were classified as HCMV-seropositive, and one was classified as seronegative. Overall study findings and caveats: Among CD8+ T cells from 5 to 7 donors, dominant NKG2C+ clonotypes accounted for roughly 1.0-7.0%. Where several donors were concerned, these clonotypes also led the CD3+CD56-NKG2C+ fraction.

Germline CDR1 SEHNR, CDR2 FQNEAQ (reference sequence). This CDR3 has 11 amino acids. Points on this clonotype: The antigen is not known.

TCRdb reworked the 5' RACE reads into one entry per CDR3 protein, no DNA. In all, the sample yields some 450,000 distinct CDR3 sequences. This clonotype was obtained from a woman between 18 and 70 years old in good health. The sequenced material came from blood T cells: a sorted CD56 or NKG2C T cell subset, CD4+ or CD8+ T cells, or bulk PBMC T cells (not recorded which). V usage is TRBV7-9 and J usage is TRBJ1-1; TCRdb selects TRBD1, and the lack of DNA leaves this call unchecked. CDR3: CASSADRWAFF. Together with reference TRBV7-9 and TRBJ1-1, the CDR3 gives the full variable domain: DTGVSQNPRHKITKRGQNVTFRCDPISEHNRLYWYRQTLGQGPEFLTYFQNEAQLEKSRLLSDRFSAERPKGSFSTLEIQRTEQGDSAMYLCASSADRWAFFGQGTRLTVV.